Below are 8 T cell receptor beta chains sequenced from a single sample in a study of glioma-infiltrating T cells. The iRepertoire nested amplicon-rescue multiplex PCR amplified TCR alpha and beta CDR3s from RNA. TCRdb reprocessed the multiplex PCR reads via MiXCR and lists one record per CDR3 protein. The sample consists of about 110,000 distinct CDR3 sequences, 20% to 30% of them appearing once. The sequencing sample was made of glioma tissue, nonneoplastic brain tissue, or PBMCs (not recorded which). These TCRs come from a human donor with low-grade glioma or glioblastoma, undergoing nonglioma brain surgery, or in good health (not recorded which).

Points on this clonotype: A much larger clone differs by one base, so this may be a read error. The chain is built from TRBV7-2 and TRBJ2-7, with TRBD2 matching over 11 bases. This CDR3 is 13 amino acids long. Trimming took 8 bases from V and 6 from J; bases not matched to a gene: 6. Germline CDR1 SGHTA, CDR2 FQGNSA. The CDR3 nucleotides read TGTGCCAGCCATAGCGGGAGGGCCTGCGAGCAGTACTTC. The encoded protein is CASHSGRACEQYF.

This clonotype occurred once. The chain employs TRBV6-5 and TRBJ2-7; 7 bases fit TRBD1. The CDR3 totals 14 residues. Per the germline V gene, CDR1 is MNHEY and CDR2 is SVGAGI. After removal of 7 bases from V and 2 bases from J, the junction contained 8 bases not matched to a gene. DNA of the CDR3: TGTGCCAGCATAGACCGACAGGGCACCTACGAGCAGTACTTC. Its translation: CASIDRQGTYEQYF.

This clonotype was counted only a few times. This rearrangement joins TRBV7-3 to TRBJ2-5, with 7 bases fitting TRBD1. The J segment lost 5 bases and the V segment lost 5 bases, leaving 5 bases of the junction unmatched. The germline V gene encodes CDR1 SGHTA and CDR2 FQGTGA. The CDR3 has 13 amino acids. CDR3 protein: CASSRTGDETQYF. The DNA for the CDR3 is TGTGCCAGCAGCCGAACAGGGGACGAGACCCAGTACTTC.

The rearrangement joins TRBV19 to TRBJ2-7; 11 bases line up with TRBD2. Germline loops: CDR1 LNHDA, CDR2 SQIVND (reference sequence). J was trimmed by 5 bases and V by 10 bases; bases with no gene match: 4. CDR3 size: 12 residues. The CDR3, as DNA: TGTGCCATAGCGGGAGGGAATAACGAGCAGTACTTC. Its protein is CAIAGGNNEQYF.

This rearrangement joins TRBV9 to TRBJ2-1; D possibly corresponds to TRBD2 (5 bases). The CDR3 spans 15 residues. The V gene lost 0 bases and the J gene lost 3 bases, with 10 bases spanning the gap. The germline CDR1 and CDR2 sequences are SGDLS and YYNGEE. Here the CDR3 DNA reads TGTGCCAGCAGCGTAGGAATAGCGAACTACAATGAGCAGTTCTTC. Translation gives CASSVGIANYNEQFF.

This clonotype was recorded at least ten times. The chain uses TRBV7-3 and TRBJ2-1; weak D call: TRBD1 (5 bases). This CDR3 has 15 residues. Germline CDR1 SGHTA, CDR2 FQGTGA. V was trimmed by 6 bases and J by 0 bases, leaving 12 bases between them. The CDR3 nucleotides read TGTGCCAGCAGTCTAGACAGTGGCTCCTACAATGAGCAGTTCTTC. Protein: CASSLDSGSYNEQFF.

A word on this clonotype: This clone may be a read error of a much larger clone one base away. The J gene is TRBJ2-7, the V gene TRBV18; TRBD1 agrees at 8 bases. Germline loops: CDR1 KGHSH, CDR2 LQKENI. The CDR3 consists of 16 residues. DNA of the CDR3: TGTGCCAGCCCACCACAGGGGGTAGGGCAGGGCTACGAGCAGTACTTC. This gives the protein CASPPQGVGQGYEQYF.

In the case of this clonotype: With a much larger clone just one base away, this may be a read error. The CDR3: CASSMDLRDEQYF. The CDR3 DNA follows: TGTGCCAGCAGTATGGACTTACGAGACGAGCAGTACTTC. This chain links TRBV7-9 with TRBJ2-7; tentatively, D is TRBD2 (5 bases). Per germline, CDR1 SEHNR and CDR2 FQNEAQ (reference sequence). The CDR3 is 13 residues long. V lost 6 bases and J 5 bases, leaving 14 bases between the germline ends.